These 30 T cell receptor beta chains were sequenced from one sample in a study of shared clonotypes between healthy human individuals. This table comes from immunoSEQ multiplex PCR, and its TCRdb copy is limited to in-frame clones, with some not included. The sample includes about 2 million clones, approximately 95% of them seen just once. Naive-designated CD8 cells lacked CD45RO, were positively enriched for CCR7, and omitted terminally differentiated effector memory CD45RA+ cells. The sample was naive CD8+ T cells sorted from blood. The origin of the receptors is a man in his late teens or twenties in good health.

The genes are TRBV5-4 and TRBJ1-4; D is possibly TRBD1 (5 bases). The V and J ends lost 2 bases and 12 bases respectively, with 11 bases between them. CDR3 size: 12 residues. CDR1 and CDR2 from the germline V gene are SGHNT and YYREEE (reference sequence). CDR3 bases: TGTGCCAGCAGCTTCGGTGGGGACGAACTGTTTTTT. It translates to CASSFGGDELFF.

The chain is built from TRBV27 and TRBJ2-1; the D is unclear. This CDR3 is 14 amino acids long. Germline V lookup: CDR1 MNHEY, CDR2 SMNVEV (reference sequence). With 2 bases removed from V and 9 bases from J, the gap between germline ends came to 14 bases. In DNA, the CDR3 is TGTGCCAGCAGTTTAGGGGTTAGCAGCGCTGAGCAGTTCTTC. Protein: CASSLGVSSAEQFF.

The chain has TRBV6-1 and TRBJ2-5, with 8 bases lining up with TRBD2. Looked up from germline, CDR1 is MNHNS and CDR2 is SASEGT. This CDR3 is built from 14 residues. Germline trimming cut 6 bases from V and 2 bases from J; bases unmatched to any gene: 5. CDR3 DNA: TGTGCCAGCAGGAGGGGGACTAGACAAGAGACCCAGTACTTC. This translates into CASRRGTRQETQYF.

The V and J genes are TRBV9 and TRBJ2-3, with 10 bases identical to TRBD1. Trimming took 3 bases from V and 2 from J; bases not matched to a gene: 6. Germline CDR1 and CDR2: SGDLS and YYNGEE. CDR3 length: 16 amino acids. For the CDR3, the DNA is TGTGCCAGCAGCGCCCGACAGGGGGCTCCCACAGATACGCAGTATTTT. Amino acid sequence: CASSARQGAPTDTQYF.

Turning to this clone: Possible read error: a much larger clone is one base away. Other DNA sequences in this sample translate to the same CDR3. The V and J genes are TRBV6-5 and TRBJ2-7; no clear D gene. Germline V gene data show CDR1 as MNHEY and CDR2 as SVGAGI. This CDR3 region has 11 residues. V was shortened by 6 bases and J by 3 bases, with 6 bases between the two germline ends. DNA for the CDR3: TGTGCCAGCAGCACCCTCTACGAGCAGTACTTC. The encoded protein is CASSTLYEQYF.

This clone was recorded only once. This chain links TRBV13 with TRBJ2-7, with a weak D call TRBD1 (6 bases). The V end was cut by 9 bases, the J end by 1 base, with 13 bases between. Germline CDR1 and CDR2: PRHDT and FYEKMQ (reference sequence). The CDR3 totals 13 residues. Written as DNA, the CDR3 is TGTGCCAGTACAGGGCCCAATTCCTACGAGCAGTACTTC. This encodes CASTGPNSYEQYF.

The chain joins TRBV7-2 to TRBJ2-5; D not certain. V lost 2 bases and J lost 4, with 11 bases in between. CDR3 size: 14 residues. Germline lookup yields CDR1 SGHTA and CDR2 FQGNSA. The CDR3 here is CASSLHLWVETQYF. Here the CDR3 DNA reads TGTGCCAGCAGCTTACACCTTTGGGTAGAGACCCAGTACTTC.

This clone was found once. The chain carries TRBV5-6 and TRBJ2-7; tentatively, D is TRBD2 (6 bases). Germline-derived CDR1 and CDR2 are SGHDT and YYEEEE. The CDR3 is 16 residues long. V lost 0 bases to trimming and J lost 0 bases, with 13 bases between them. The CDR3 coding sequence is TGTGCCAGCAGCTTGGGGCAGGGACTTAGCTCCTACGAGCAGTACTTC. Its translation: CASSLGQGLSSYEQYF.

The chain is built from TRBV28 and TRBJ2-7, with a possible D match to TRBD1 (7 bases). The CDR3 loop spans 16 amino acids. Germline lookup yields CDR1 MDHEN and CDR2 SYDVKM. The V end lost 5 bases, the J end lost 5 bases, and 22 bases lay between the germline ends. Written as DNA, the CDR3 is TGTGCCAGCAGTACAGGGGAGGAATACTTGGTGCACGAGCAGTACTTC. This encodes CASSTGEEYLVHEQYF.

The chain couples TRBV15 to TRBJ2-7; perhaps TRBD1 as D (6 bases). V was pared by 5 bases and J by 7 bases, with 15 bases between. CDR1 and CDR2 from the germline V gene are LNHNV and YYDKDF (reference sequence). The CDR3 runs to 13 residues. The CDR3 DNA reads TGTGCCACCAGCTGGCAGCTAGGGGGAGAGCAGTACTTC. This encodes CATSWQLGGEQYF.

To note about this clone: Other DNA sequences of this sample code for an identical CDR3. The chain uses TRBV7-9 and TRBJ2-2; 8 bases fit TRBD2. V lost 3 bases, J lost 4 bases, and 7 bases stayed unmatched. The CDR3 totals 16 residues. CDR1 SEHNR and CDR2 FQNEAQ come from the germline V gene (reference sequence). DNA for the CDR3: TGTGCCAGCAGCTTTCCGGGAGGGCGAGGCACCGGGGAGCTGTTTTTT. This codes for CASSFPGGRGTGELFF.

The chain is built from TRBV13 and TRBJ1-1, with 10 bases that match TRBD1. The CDR3 length is 15 residues. Germline CDR1 and CDR2: PRHDT and FYEKMQ (reference sequence). V lost 5 bases, J lost 3 bases, and 6 bases stayed unmatched. This CDR3 reads CASSHSGTGDTEAFF. The CDR3 nucleotides read TGTGCCAGCAGCCATTCCGGGACAGGGGACACTGAAGCTTTCTTT.

J is TRBJ2-7 and V is TRBV7-6, with 10 positions matching TRBD2. V was clipped by 4 bases and J by 2 bases; unmatched bases: 5. Germline CDR1 SGHVS, CDR2 FNYEAQ. The CDR3 spans 15 residues. The CDR3 DNA follows: TGTGCCAGCAGCTCCGGACTAGCGGCGGCCTACGAGCAGTACTTC. This sequence encodes CASSSGLAAAYEQYF. Looking up the rest from reference TRBV7-6 and TRBJ2-7 gives the full variable domain: GAGVSQSPRYKVTKRGQDVALRCDPISGHVSLYWYRQALGQGPEFLTYFNYEAQQDKSGLPNDRFSAERPEGSISTLTIQRTEQRDSAMYRCASSSGLAAAYEQYFGPGTRLTVT.

The chain joins TRBV4-1 to TRBJ1-1; 9 nucleotides match TRBD1. This CDR3 is 17 amino acids long. Germline assignment: CDR1 MGHRA and CDR2 YSYEKL. The J segment lost 4 bases and the V segment lost 2 bases, leaving 11 bases of the junction unmatched. In nucleotides, the CDR3 is TGCGCCAGCAGCCAAAAGGGACAGGGTCTCATGGGCACTGAAGCTTTCTTT. This codes for CASSQKGQGLMGTEAFF.

The V call is TRBV4-3, the J call TRBJ1-1; unclear D gene. This CDR3 has 13 amino acids. Germline assignment: CDR1 LGHNA and CDR2 YSLEER. Trimming stripped 0 bases from V and 7 bases from J, with 9 bases between. In nucleotides, the CDR3 is TGCGCCAGCAGCCAAGAGTGGAAGTATGAAGCTTTCTTT. It specifies CASSQEWKYEAFF.

V gene TRBV7-9 combines with J gene TRBJ2-1; 10 bases map to TRBD2. V gave up 6 bases and J gave up 6 bases; unmatched junction bases: 14. There are 17 residues in the CDR3. Per the germline V gene, CDR1 is SEHNR and CDR2 is FQNEAQ (reference sequence). CDR3 nucleotide sequence: TGTGCCAGCAGAGGAGTTAGCGGGGGGCCTACCTCCAATGAGCAGTTCTTC. Protein sequence: CASRGVSGGPTSNEQFF. The full variable domain, rest sourced from reference TRBV7-9 and TRBJ2-1, is DTGVSQNPRHKITKRGQNVTFRCDPISEHNRLYWYRQTLGQGPEFLTYFQNEAQLEKSRLLSDRFSAERPKGSFSTLEIQRTEQGDSAMYLCASRGVSGGPTSNEQFFGPGTRLTVL.

This chain links TRBV11-2 with TRBJ1-1; no clear D. This CDR3 spans 16 amino acids. The germline V and J ends were trimmed by 0 bases and 0 bases, with 11 bases remaining between them. CDR1 and CDR2 from the germline V gene are SGHAT and FQNNGV. CDR3 amino acids: CASSLDQYRMNTEAFF. CDR3 bases: TGTGCCAGCAGCTTAGATCAGTATCGGATGAACACTGAAGCTTTCTTT. Full variable domain (rest looked up from reference TRBV11-2 and TRBJ1-1): EAGVAQSPRYKIIEKRQSVAFWCNPISGHATLYWYQQILGQGPKLLIQFQNNGVVDDSQLPKDRFSAERLKGVDSTLKIQPAKLEDSAVYLCASSLDQYRMNTEAFFGQGTRLTVV.

Worth noting for this clone: The sample has other DNA sequences that encode this CDR3 too. The chain joins TRBV9 to TRBJ2-7, with D perhaps matching TRBD2 (6 bases). The germline gives CDR1 SGDLS, CDR2 YYNGEE. V was cut by 2 bases and J by 1 base, with 10 bases left in between. CDR3 length: 14 amino acids. The CDR3 is CASSVFGGSYEQYF. For the CDR3, the DNA is TGTGCCAGCAGCGTTTTCGGGGGATCCTACGAGCAGTACTTC.

The chain is built from TRBV19 and TRBJ2-7; D might be TRBD1 (5 bases). The CDR3 length is 15 residues. Germline V gene lookup returns CDR1 LNHDA and CDR2 SQIVND (reference sequence). Trimming took 3 bases from V and 1 from J, leaving 13 bases between them. DNA for the CDR3: TGTGCCAGTAGTATTGAGCCAGGGTTATCCTACGAGCAGTACTTC. Translating it yields CASSIEPGLSYEQYF.

J is TRBJ2-7 and V is TRBV7-2; D may be TRBD2 (5 bases). The CDR3 loop spans 14 amino acids. Germline CDR1 SGHTA, CDR2 FQGNSA. Trimming shortened V by 5 bases and J by 2 bases, and 13 bases separated the two germline ends. This CDR3 reads CASSPPLGAYEQYF. CDR3 nucleotides: TGTGCCAGCAGCCCGCCGCTGGGAGCCTACGAGCAGTACTTC.

As concerns this clone: An end of the junction differs from the germline gene, which may be a read error. This sample also contains other DNA sequences that code for the same CDR3. The V gene is TRBV10-3, the J gene TRBJ1-2; 9 bases line up with TRBD1. Per the germline V gene, CDR1 is ENHRY and CDR2 is SYGVKD. There are 16 residues in the CDR3. CDR3 loop: CAISESGTGMGYGYTF. CDR3 DNA: TGTGCCATCAGTGAGTCCGGGACAGGGATGGGGTATGGCTACACCTTT.

The chain couples TRBV6-5 to TRBJ2-1; tentatively, D is TRBD2 (5 bases). The CDR3 covers 13 residues. Per the germline V gene, CDR1 is MNHEY and CDR2 is SVGAGI. V lost 4 bases and J 8 bases, leaving 12 bases between the germline ends. The CDR3 DNA reads TGTGCCAGCAGTTCCACCGGAGGCGATGAGCAGTTCTTC. Its translation: CASSSTGGDEQFF.

About this clone itself: Other DNA sequences in this specimen translate into the identical CDR3. The gene calls are TRBV4-1 and TRBJ2-7, with D hard to call. From germline, CDR1 is MGHRA and CDR2 YSYEKL. V was cut by 1 base and J by 4 bases, with 11 bases left in between. This CDR3 contains 14 residues. The CDR3 spells CASSQVASSYEQYF. The CDR3 DNA sequence: TGCGCCAGCAGCCAAGTCGCGAGTTCATACGAGCAGTACTTC.

CDR3: CASSLVSGLDTQYF. DNA of the CDR3: TGTGCCAGCAGCTTAGTTTCAGGGCTAGATACGCAGTATTTT. The chain employs TRBV7-9 and TRBJ2-3; D is perhaps TRBD1 (5 bases). Trimming took 1 base from V and 5 from J, leaving 10 bases between them. Per germline, CDR1 SEHNR and CDR2 FQNEAQ (reference sequence). The CDR3 consists of 14 residues.

In the case of this clone: Compared with germline, one end of the junction differs, possibly owing to a read error. The CDR3 spells CASSFGDAQYF. The CDR3 DNA follows: TGTGCCAGCAGCTTTGGAGATGCGCAGTATTTT. The chain carries TRBV5-6 and TRBJ2-3; D not certain. Germline V gene sequence: CDR1 SGHDT, CDR2 YYEEEE. The CDR3 has 11 amino acids. The whole variable domain, filled in from reference TRBV5-6 and TRBJ2-3, reads DAGVTQSPTHLIKTRGQQVTLRCSPKSGHDTVSWYQQALGQGPQFIFQYYEEEERQRGNFPDRFSGHQFPNYSSELNVNALLLGDSALYLCASSFGDAQYFGPGTRLTVL.

The table lists this clone with a count of one. V gene TRBV2 combines with J gene TRBJ2-7; D unclear. The CDR3 loop spans 13 amino acids. CDR1 is SNHLY and CDR2 is FYNNEI in the germline V gene. Trimming pared 6 bases from V and 5 bases from J, leaving 14 bases between. CDR3 coding DNA: TGTGCCAGCAGGGATGGGGATCGGGACGAGCAGTACTTC. Amino acids: CASRDGDRDEQYF.

The rearrangement uses TRBV30 and TRBJ2-5; maybe TRBD1 (5 bases). The V and J ends lost 0 bases and 3 bases respectively, with 8 bases between them. Per the germline V gene, CDR1 is GTSNPN and CDR2 is SVGIG (reference sequence). CDR3 length equals 13 residues. The CDR3 loop is CAWSVGVEETQYF. The CDR3 coding sequence is TGTGCCTGGAGTGTAGGGGTAGAAGAGACCCAGTACTTC.

The V call is TRBV5-6, the J call TRBJ1-6, with D tentatively TRBD1 (5 bases). The CDR3 is 19 amino acids. Germline V gene lookup returns CDR1 SGHDT and CDR2 YYEEEE. V was pared by 4 bases and J by 9 bases, with 29 bases between. Here the CDR3 DNA reads TGTGCCAGCAGCACGCAAAGTCCGGGAGAACAAGGTGGGGGTTCACCCCTCCACTTT. Amino acid sequence: CASSTQSPGEQGGGSPLHF.

This clone is a singleton in its sample. CDR3 DNA sequence: TGCGCCAGCAGCCACCGGACTACCTACGAGCAGTACTTC. As protein: CASSHRTTYEQYF. The gene calls are TRBV4-1 and TRBJ2-7; a possible D gene is TRBD2 (6 bases). The length of the CDR3 is 13 residues. The germline CDR1 and CDR2 sequences are MGHRA and YSYEKL. Trimming removed 3 bases at V and 2 bases at J, with 8 bases between.

The chain recombines TRBV27 with TRBJ2-2; tentatively, D is TRBD1 (5 bases). The germline CDR1 and CDR2 sequences are MNHEY and SMNVEV (reference sequence). The CDR3 has 13 amino acids. The V end was cut by 5 bases, the J end by 1 base, with 5 bases between. The CDR3 DNA sequence: TGTGCCAGCAGTACAGGGAACACCGGGGAGCTGTTTTTT. Encoded protein: CASSTGNTGELFF.